The 22 T cell receptor beta chains reported below all come from one sample, sequenced in a study of molecular identifiers for immune sequencing clone quantification. A single record per CDR3 protein comes from TCRdb applying MiXCR to the PCR reads. The sample lists over 600,000 distinct CDR3 sequences, 20% occurring once. Material: naive CD8+ T cells from blood, with Jurkat cell RNA spiked in. Subset denoted: FACS-sorted CD8+CD4-CCR7+CD45RA+ naive T cells. Receptor source: a human donor in good health. Some libraries in this study had Jurkat cell RNA spiked in.

This clonotype was seen repeatedly, ten times or more. The rearrangement uses TRBV3-1 and TRBJ1-3; D not resolved. The germline V gene has CDR1 LGHDT and CDR2 YNNKEL (reference sequence). The CDR3 is 16 residues long. Trimming removed 3 bases at V and 0 bases at J, with 12 bases between. The CDR3 sequence is CASSHGDLSSGNTIYF. DNA for the CDR3: TGTGCCAGCAGCCACGGTGATCTCAGCTCTGGAAACACCATATATTTT.

Many counts were recorded for this clonotype. The chain uses TRBV3-1 and TRBJ2-5; D unresolved. Trimming stripped 3 bases from V and 4 bases from J, with 3 bases between. The CDR3 has 11 amino acids. Germline assignment: CDR1 LGHDT and CDR2 YNNKEL (reference sequence). CDR3 nucleotide sequence: TGTGCCAGCAGCCATTCAGAGACCCAGTACTTC. Its translation is CASSHSETQYF.

This clonotype was observed at least ten times. V is TRBV30 and J is TRBJ2-7; 9 nucleotides align to TRBD1. There are 14 residues in the CDR3. The ends lost 2 bases at V and 2 bases at J; junction bases unmatched: 4. Germline V gene data show CDR1 as GTSNPN and CDR2 as SVGIG (reference sequence). The CDR3 is CAWSPTGGTYEQYF. DNA of the CDR3: TGTGCCTGGAGTCCGACAGGGGGAACCTACGAGCAGTACTTC.

The table lists this clonotype with a few counts. The CDR3 bases are TGTGCCAGTAGTATCACTAGCTCAATTACAGATACGCAGTATTTT. As protein: CASSITSSITDTQYF. The chain carries TRBV19 and TRBJ2-3, with D perhaps matching TRBD2 (6 bases). Trimming took off 3 bases at V and 3 bases at J, with 13 bases between the two ends. The CDR3 has 15 residues. The germline V gene has CDR1 LNHDA and CDR2 SQIVND (reference sequence).

About this clonotype itself: A clone one base away is much larger, so this may be a read error. The chain joins TRBV4-1 to TRBJ1-3; D may be TRBD1 (5 bases). The germline V gene encodes CDR1 MGHRA and CDR2 YSYEKL. The CDR3 is 16 residues long. The CDR3 sequence: CASSQDPGRMTDTVYF. As DNA, the CDR3 is TGCGCCAGCAGCCAAGATCCAGGAAGGATGACGGACACCGTATATTTT.

The CDR3 reads CASSFFWGAANTGELFF. As DNA, the CDR3 is TGTGCCAGCAGTTTTTTTTGGGGGGCGGCGAACACCGGGGAGCTGTTTTTT. This chain joins TRBV27 and TRBJ2-2; the D gene could be TRBD1 or TRBD2 (6 bases each). Between the trimmed V and J ends, which lost 3 bases and 0 bases, there was a span of 14 bases. Per germline, CDR1 MNHEY and CDR2 SMNVEV (reference sequence). The CDR3 is 17 residues long.

A note on this clonotype: A much larger clone differs from this one at a single base, so this may be a read error. The chain links TRBV3-1 to TRBJ1-5; tentative D call: TRBD1 (5 bases). The CDR3 totals 12 residues. Germline CDR1 and CDR2: LGHDT and YNNKEL (reference sequence). Trimming took 1 base from V and 11 from J, leaving 9 bases between them. The CDR3 protein is CASSQGRQSQHF. The CDR3 nucleotides read TGTGCCAGCAGCCAAGGAAGACAGTCCCAGCATTTT. Looking up the rest from reference TRBV3-1 and TRBJ1-5 gives the full variable domain: DTAVSQTPKYLVTQMGNDKSIKCEQNLGHDTMYWYKQDSKKFLKIMFSYNNKELIINETVPNRFSPKSPDKAHLNLHINSLELGDSAVYFCASSQGRQSQHFGDGTRLSIL.

A remark on this clonotype: A junction boundary mismatches the germline segment, possibly from a read error. The rearrangement links TRBV28 to TRBJ2-2, with D maybe TRBD1 (6 bases). CDR1 and CDR2 from the germline V gene are MDHEN and SYDVKM. The CDR3 length is 15 residues. The CDR3 DNA reads as TGTGCCAGCAGCCGGTGGGGGCGGAACACCAGGGAGCTGTTTTTT. This codes for CASSRWGRNTRELFF. Combining the CDR3 with reference TRBV28 and TRBJ2-2 gives the whole variable domain DVKVTQSSRYLVKRTGEKVFLECVQDMDHENMFWYRQDPGLGLRLIYFSYDVKMKEKGDIPEGYSVSREKKERFSLILESASTNQTSMYLCASSRWGRNTRELFFGEGSRLTVL.

This clonotype was seen repeatedly, ten times or more. The rearrangement uses TRBV7-2 and TRBJ2-2, with D hard to call. Trimming stripped 1 base from V and 4 bases from J, with 7 bases between. The CDR3 covers 14 residues. Germline V gives CDR1 SGHTA, CDR2 FQGNSA. The DNA of the CDR3 is TGTGCCAGCAGCTTAGATGGAGCCACCGGGGAGCTGTTTTTT. This encodes CASSLDGATGELFF.

The chain has TRBV6-2 or TRBV6-3 and TRBJ2-7, with 7 bases lining up with TRBD2. The J segment lost 3 bases and the V segment lost 8 bases, leaving 10 bases of the junction unmatched. CDR1 MNHEY and CDR2 SVGEGT come from the germline V gene. The CDR3 has 14 amino acids. Written as DNA, the CDR3 is TGTGCCAGCGGCCAGAGCGGGACGCACTACGAGCAGTACTTC. Amino acid sequence: CASGQSGTHYEQYF.

This clonotype was counted at least ten times. The chain employs TRBV15 and TRBJ1-5, with a possible D match to TRBD1 (6 bases). The CDR3 is made up of 15 amino acids. With 0 bases removed from V and 2 bases from J, the gap between germline ends came to 8 bases. Per germline, CDR1 LNHNV and CDR2 YYDKDF (reference sequence). The CDR3 reads CATSRDRGRNQPQHF. In DNA, the CDR3 is TGTGCCACCAGCAGAGATCGGGGGCGCAATCAGCCCCAGCATTTT.

This chain connects TRBV21-1 to TRBJ2-1; the table names TRBD2, a call not compared with the DNA. TRBV21-1 is marked as a pseudogene. This CDR3 is 14 amino acids long. CDR3 in DNA: TGTGCCAGCAGCGCTGGAGGGACCCACAATGAGCAGTTCTTC. It specifies CASSAGGTHNEQFF.

The V call is TRBV28, the J call TRBJ2-1, with TRBD2 matching 9 bases. This CDR3 spans 15 amino acids. Germline V gene lookup returns CDR1 MDHEN and CDR2 SYDVKM. The V gene end was trimmed by 6 bases and the J gene end by 6 bases; junction bases not matched to a gene: 9. This chain's CDR3 is CASRTEREVSNEQFF. Here the CDR3 DNA reads TGTGCCAGCAGAACTGAGCGGGAGGTATCCAATGAGCAGTTCTTC.

Comment on this clonotype: A read error is possible here, since a much larger clone lies one base away. The V and J genes are TRBV5-1 and TRBJ2-3, with D perhaps given as TRBD1 or TRBD2 (6 bases each). The CDR3 totals 16 residues. V was pared by 6 bases and J by 4 bases, with 21 bases between. Looked up from germline, CDR1 is SGHRS and CDR2 is YFSETQ. In DNA form, the CDR3 reads TGCGCCAGCACATCCAGGGGTAAAGCTAGCGCAGATACGCAGTATTTT. Amino acid sequence: CASTSRGKASADTQYF.

Many counts were recorded for this clonotype. The chain combines TRBV2 with TRBJ1-6, with D unresolved. Germline-derived CDR1 and CDR2 are SNHLY and FYNNEI. The CDR3 loop spans 15 amino acids. V was shortened by 4 bases and J by 0 bases, with 7 bases between the two germline ends. This chain's CDR3 is CASSADPSYNSPLHF. Here the CDR3 DNA reads TGTGCCAGCAGTGCGGACCCCTCCTATAATTCACCCCTCCACTTT.

This clonotype was seen at least ten times. The CDR3 sequence is CAWGTGGGQETQYF. Written as DNA, the CDR3 is TGTGCCTGGGGGACAGGGGGTGGACAAGAGACCCAGTACTTC. The rearrangement links TRBV30 to TRBJ2-5; TRBD1 aligns across 11 bases. Trimming cost V 5 bases and J 2 bases; bases outside gene matches: 4. Germline V gene data show CDR1 as GTSNPN and CDR2 as SVGIG (reference sequence). This CDR3 comprises 14 residues.

V and J are TRBV30 and TRBJ2-7, with no clear D. The CDR3 is made up of 13 amino acids. The germline V gene has CDR1 GTSNPN and CDR2 SVGIG (reference sequence). Trimming removed 0 bases from V and 6 bases from J, with 12 bases in between. In DNA form, the CDR3 reads TGTGCCTGGAGTGTATCCCACATCTTCGAGCAGTACTTC. Translation: CAWSVSHIFEQYF. The variable domain in full, completed from reference TRBV30 and TRBJ2-7, reads SQTIHQWPATLVQPVGSPLSLECTVEGTSNPNLYWYRQAAGRGLQLLFYSVGIGQISSEVPQNLSASRPQDRQFILSSKKLLLSDSGFYLCAWSVSHIFEQYFGPGTRLTVT.

This clonotype came up many times. The V gene is TRBV13, the J gene TRBJ1-5; the D is unclear. The germline CDR1 and CDR2 sequences are PRHDT and FYEKMQ (reference sequence). The CDR3 has 15 amino acids. V was pared by 3 bases and J by 1 base, with 10 bases between. CDR3 nucleotide sequence: TGTGCCAGCAGCTTGGGGATCTTAAGCAATCAGCCCCAGCATTTT. This codes for CASSLGILSNQPQHF.

With respect to this clonotype: A clone one base away is much larger, so this may be a read error. The chain has TRBV7-6 and TRBJ2-2; 7 bases line up with TRBD2. The CDR3 sequence is 17 residues long. The V segment lost 3 bases and the J segment 3 bases; nucleotides outside the gene matches: 10. Germline CDR1 reads SGHVS; CDR2 reads FNYEAQ. DNA of the CDR3: TGTGCCAGCAGCTTCACCCTGACTAGCCCTGACACCGGGGAGCTGTTTTTT. Its protein is CASSFTLTSPDTGELFF.

A note on this clonotype: A much more abundant neighbour one base away suggests this may be a read error. In nucleotides, the CDR3 is TGTGCCGGTACCGTGACAGTGAACACTGAAGCTTTCTTT. Protein product: CAGTVTVNTEAFF. The chain uses TRBV19 and TRBJ1-1; D perhaps matches TRBD1 (5 bases). From germline, CDR1 is LNHDA and CDR2 SQIVND (reference sequence). The CDR3 is made up of 13 amino acids. V lost 11 bases and J 0 bases, leaving 13 bases between the germline ends.

This clonotype was picked up many times. The V and J genes are TRBV5-5 and TRBJ2-1; 13 bases match TRBD2. Germline CDR1 is SGHKS and CDR2 is YYEKEE (reference sequence). Trimming took 1 base from V and 7 from J; bases not matched to a gene: 14. The CDR3 runs to 19 residues. This CDR3 is CASSLLWGLLAGGLNEQFF. The CDR3 DNA is TGTGCCAGCAGCTTGCTTTGGGGTCTACTAGCGGGAGGGCTAAATGAGCAGTTCTTC.

V gene TRBV7-2 combines with J gene TRBJ2-1, with D possibly being TRBD2 (6 bases). There are 15 residues in the CDR3. The V end lost 3 bases, the J end lost 8 bases, and 17 bases lay between the germline ends. Germline CDR1 is SGHTA and CDR2 is FQGNSA. The CDR3 DNA follows: TGTGCCAGCAGCTTTGACGGGAGCCTTCTCTATGAGCAGTTCTTC. As protein: CASSFDGSLLYEQFF.